One sample yielded the 17 T cell receptor beta chains listed below, sequenced in a study of control samples from healthy donors and cancer patients. Generated by immunoSEQ multiplex PCR, the TCRdb table keeps only in-frame clones and is missing some. The table records around 79,000 clones, over 85% of them present only once. Material: PBMCs. Receptors originate from a woman aged 40 to 55 with lung cancer.

Comments on this clone: Additional DNA sequences in this sample encode the identical CDR3. The V gene is TRBV2, the J gene TRBJ1-1, with D perhaps matching TRBD1 (5 bases). Per the germline V gene, CDR1 is SNHLY and CDR2 is FYNNEI. This CDR3 is 14 amino acids long. Trimming stripped 1 base from V and 2 bases from J, with 8 bases between. DNA of the CDR3: TGTGCCAGCAGTGAAGGGACACTTAACACTGAAGCTTTCTTT. This encodes CASSEGTLNTEAFF.

This chain links TRBV11-2 with TRBJ1-2; no reliable D call. The V and J ends lost 4 bases and 4 bases respectively, with 10 bases between them. This CDR3 region has 13 residues. Germline CDR1 SGHAT, CDR2 FQNNGV. CDR3 nucleotides: TGTGCCAGCAGCTCCGCCCGGGCCTATGGCTACACCTTC. Amino acids: CASSSARAYGYTF. The variable domain in full, with the rest retrieved from reference TRBV11-2 and TRBJ1-2, is EAGVAQSPRYKIIEKRQSVAFWCNPISGHATLYWYQQILGQGPKLLIQFQNNGVVDDSQLPKDRFSAERLKGVDSTLKIQPAKLEDSAVYLCASSSARAYGYTFGSGTRLTVV.

The genes are TRBV4-1 and TRBJ1-3; D not resolved. V was clipped by 4 bases and J by 0 bases, with 13 bases between them. There are 16 residues in the CDR3. Germline lookup yields CDR1 MGHRA and CDR2 YSYEKL. The CDR3 nucleotides read TGCGCCAGCAGCCTTGAACACAGAGACTCTGGAAACACCATATATTTT. This translates into CASSLEHRDSGNTIYF.

This clone was counted only a few times. This chain uses TRBV6-5 with TRBJ2-2; 11 bases match TRBD2. CDR1 and CDR2 (germline): MNHEY, SVGAGI. V lost 6 bases to trimming and J lost 2 bases; unmatched junction nucleotides: 2. The CDR3 is made up of 15 amino acids. The CDR3 loop is CASRGTSGNTGELFF. The DNA for the CDR3 is TGTGCCAGCAGGGGGACTAGCGGAAACACCGGGGAGCTGTTTTTT.

The V gene is TRBV21-1, the J gene TRBJ1-2. TRBV21-1 is deemed a pseudogene. This CDR3 spans 19 amino acids. The chain's CDR3 is CASSNPSLGLIPPQYGYTF. CDR3 in DNA: TGTGCCAGCAGCAATCCAAGTCTGGGGTTAATCCCCCCACAATATGGCTACACCTTC.

V is TRBV7-2 and J is TRBJ2-5, with TRBD2 identical over 8 bases. The CDR3 has 15 amino acids. The trim removed 5 bases at V and 5 bases at J, leaving 10 bases unmatched. Germline V lookup: CDR1 SGHTA, CDR2 FQGNSA. As DNA, the CDR3 is TGTGCCAGCAGCAGACCGGGACTAGGTCTCGAGACCCAGTACTTC. Protein product: CASSRPGLGLETQYF.

J is TRBJ2-3 and V is TRBV19; 9 nucleotides align to TRBD2. The V gene's germline CDR1 is LNHDA and CDR2 SQIVND (reference sequence). CDR3 length: 17 residues. The ends lost 6 bases at V and 0 bases at J; junction bases unmatched: 10. The CDR3 nucleotides are TGTGCCAGTAGCGCTAAGACTAGCGGCACTAGCACAGATACGCAGTATTTT. Its translation is CASSAKTSGTSTDTQYF.

The J gene is TRBJ1-2, the V gene TRBV27; 7 positions agree with TRBD1. Germline trimming cut 5 bases from V and 3 bases from J; bases unmatched to any gene: 6. Germline assignment: CDR1 MNHEY and CDR2 SMNVEV (reference sequence). The CDR3 totals 14 residues. This CDR3 is CASSTRTGDYGYTF. CDR3 nucleotide sequence: TGTGCCAGCAGTACTAGGACAGGCGACTATGGCTACACCTTC.

This clone was found once. The J gene is TRBJ1-1, the V gene TRBV30; D uncertain. The CDR3 length is 11 residues. Germline assignment: CDR1 GTSNPN and CDR2 SVGIG (reference sequence). Between the trimmed V and J ends, which lost 5 bases and 6 bases, there was a span of 10 bases. The CDR3 region is CAWARVAEAFF. In nucleotides, the CDR3 is TGTGCCTGGGCCCGGGTGGCTGAAGCTTTCTTT.

The rearrangement uses TRBV5-1 and TRBJ1-5; 9 bases match TRBD1. Germline V gene data show CDR1 as SGHRS and CDR2 as YFSETQ. CDR3 size: 15 residues. The J segment lost 6 bases and the V segment lost 5 bases, leaving 9 bases of the junction unmatched. CDR3 nucleotides: TGCGCCAGCAGTTTACAGGGGGCGATAGGTCAGCCCCAGCATTTT. This gives the protein CASSLQGAIGQPQHF.

The V gene is TRBV7-9, the J gene TRBJ2-7; D gene unclear. This CDR3 has 11 residues. CDR1 SEHNR and CDR2 FQNEAQ come from the germline V gene (reference sequence). Trimming left V 1 base short and J 3 bases short, with 1 base between. The DNA of the CDR3 is TGTGCCAGCAGCTTAGACTACGAGCAGTACTTC. Translated, it gives CASSLDYEQYF.

The chain is built from TRBV30 and TRBJ2-2; D may be TRBD1 or TRBD2 (5 bases each). Germline V lookup: CDR1 GTSNPN, CDR2 SVGIG (reference sequence). V lost 1 base and J lost 4, with 7 bases in between. The CDR3 runs to 13 residues. The CDR3: CAWSGGPTGELFF. As DNA, the CDR3 is TGTGCCTGGAGTGGGGGACCCACCGGGGAGCTGTTTTTT.

The chain employs TRBV19 and TRBJ1-1, with D unresolved. Looked up from germline, CDR1 is LNHDA and CDR2 is SQIVND (reference sequence). CDR3 length: 13 amino acids. The V gene lost 1 base and the J gene lost 8 bases, with 11 bases spanning the gap. CDR3 region: CASSIGSVGEAFF. The DNA for the CDR3 is TGTGCCAGTAGTATAGGTTCCGTAGGAGAAGCTTTCTTT.

The chain has TRBV19 and TRBJ1-5; perhaps TRBD1 as D (6 bases). Germline CDR1 and CDR2: LNHDA and SQIVND (reference sequence). V lost 0 bases, J lost 6 bases, and 9 bases lay in between. This CDR3 contains 14 residues. CDR3 in DNA: TGTGCCAGTAGTATAGAACAGGGAGGTCAGCCCCAGCATTTT. Translation gives CASSIEQGGQPQHF.

This sequence joins TRBV5-1 and TRBJ2-3, with 9 bases matching TRBD2. CDR3 length equals 18 residues. The V and J ends lost 0 bases and 0 bases, in that order; junction bases with no gene match: 8. CDR1 and CDR2 from the germline V gene are SGHRS and YFSETQ. CDR3 amino acids: CASSLALAGRPSTDTQYF. CDR3 nucleotides: TGCGCCAGCAGCTTGGCCCTAGCGGGGCGTCCTAGCACAGATACGCAGTATTTT.

The rearrangement uses TRBV11-1 and TRBJ2-7; D remains ambiguous. V shed 5 bases and J shed 4 bases, with 12 bases lying between them. Germline CDR1 reads SGHAT; CDR2 reads FQDESV (reference sequence). CDR3 length: 13 residues. In nucleotides, the CDR3 is TGTGCCAGCAGCCCGGACGGATATTACGAGCAGTACTTC. The encoded protein is CASSPDGYYEQYF.

The J gene is TRBJ1-6, the V gene TRBV2; 7 bases fit TRBD1. Germline CDR1 reads SNHLY; CDR2 reads FYNNEI. The CDR3 is 18 amino acids. The junction had 10 bases not matched to a gene; V was cut back by 5 bases and J by 0 bases. CDR3 DNA: TGTGCCAGCAGTTACAGGGGCGTGGGGAGCTCCTATAATTCACCCCTCCACTTT. This sequence encodes CASSYRGVGSSYNSPLHF.